The next 27 T cell receptor beta chains were all read from a single sample in a study of OX40 agonist ivuxolimab in advanced cancers. The library came from the immunoSEQ multiplex PCR assay. Here the immuneACCESS table is served through TCRdb, limited to in-frame sequences with V and J called. Missing clones are a known gap in these copies; in checked studies unresolved V genes cover under half, and the rest lacks a known reason. Within this sample are tens of thousands of clones, with around 83% of them counted one time only. The ten biggest clones cover 6.5% of the sample. The sequencing used CD4+ or CD8+ T cells sorted from blood, collected in a trial of the OX40 agonist ivuxolimab. The receptor set was obtained from an adult with an advanced solid tumor such as melanoma, head and neck, liver or kidney cancer.

The chain uses TRBV27 and TRBJ2-7; no reliable D call. V lost 3 bases and J lost 0, with 6 bases in between. Germline CDR1 and CDR2: MNHEY and SMNVEV (reference sequence). This CDR3 is 13 amino acids long. The DNA of the CDR3 is TGTGCCAGCAGTTTTATGAGCTCCTACGAGCAGTACTTC. Its translation is CASSFMSSYEQYF.

The chain is built from TRBV11-3 and TRBJ1-1; 7 bases align to TRBD1. The CDR3 totals 15 residues. The V segment lost 1 base and the J segment 2 bases; nucleotides outside the gene matches: 4. Germline V gene data show CDR1 as SGHNT and CDR2 as YENEEA. DNA for the CDR3: TGTGCCAGCAGCTTAGGGGGACAGCACAACACTGAAGCTTTCTTT. Protein product: CASSLGGQHNTEAFF.

J is TRBJ2-1 and V is TRBV4-1, with D uncertain. The germline CDR1 and CDR2 sequences are MGHRA and YSYEKL. Trimming took off 1 base at V and 8 bases at J, with 15 bases between the two ends. This CDR3 comprises 15 residues. The CDR3 loop is CASSQAQSEIYEQFF. CDR3 nucleotides: TGCGCCAGCAGCCAAGCCCAGTCTGAAATCTATGAGCAGTTCTTC.

This chain links TRBV25-1 with TRBJ1-4; tentative D call: TRBD1 (5 bases). Trimming pared 5 bases from V and 8 bases from J, leaving 15 bases between. Germline CDR1 and CDR2: MGHDK and SYGVNS. This CDR3 has 14 residues. The CDR3 bases are TGTGCCAGCAGTACGCGGGGCCTTAGGGAAAAACTGTTTTTT. Amino acids: CASSTRGLREKLFF.

The chain couples TRBV5-5 to TRBJ1-4; D might be TRBD1 (6 bases). This CDR3 is 17 amino acids long. Germline CDR1 SGHKS, CDR2 YYEKEE (reference sequence). V lost 2 bases, J lost 1 base, and 15 bases lay in between. The CDR3 region is CASSFPGAEKTNEKLFF. The CDR3, as DNA: TGTGCCAGCAGCTTCCCAGGGGCGGAGAAAACTAATGAAAAACTGTTTTTT.

This clone has a handful of counts. V and J are TRBV25-1 and TRBJ2-3; 10 bases line up with TRBD2. Germline assignment: CDR1 MGHDK and CDR2 SYGVNS. V lost 3 bases and J lost 2; bases outside the gene matches: 5. This CDR3 has 16 amino acids. In DNA form, the CDR3 reads TGTGCCAGCAGTGACCTAACTAGCGGGACCACAGATACGCAGTATTTT. Residues: CASSDLTSGTTDTQYF.

The chain uses TRBV25-1 and TRBJ2-5, with D possibly TRBD1 on 6 matching bases. The better agreement between TRBJ2-7 and the DNA end casts doubt on the J call. CDR1 is MGHDK, CDR2 SYGVNS, per germline. The CDR3 extends over 12 amino acids. The CDR3 spells CASSLTGLEQYF. The CDR3, as DNA: TGTGCCAGCAGTTTGACAGGCCTCGAGCAGTACTTC.

The genes are TRBV18 and TRBJ1-2, with D possibly TRBD1 on 5 matching bases. V lost 3 bases and J lost 0, with 8 bases in between. CDR1 and CDR2 from the germline V gene are KGHSH and LQKENI. The CDR3 consists of 14 residues. In nucleotides, the CDR3 is TGTGCCAGCTCACCCGGACACCCTAACTATGGCTACACCTTC. Protein: CASSPGHPNYGYTF. Complete variable domain (other parts from reference TRBV18 and TRBJ1-2): NAGVMQNPRHLVRRRGQEARLRCSPMKGHSHVYWYRQLPEEGLKFMVYLQKENIIDESGMPKERFSAEFPKEGPSILRIQQVVRGDSAAYFCASSPGHPNYGYTFGSGTRLTVV.

The sample holds one count of this clone. This chain's CDR3 is CASSLGGKLFF. In nucleotides, the CDR3 is TGTGCCAGCAGCTTGGGTGGCAAACTGTTTTTT. The V gene is TRBV11-1, the J gene TRBJ1-4; no clear D gene. The CDR3 runs 11 residues. Trimming pared 3 bases from V and 11 bases from J, leaving 7 bases between. Per germline, CDR1 SGHAT and CDR2 FQDESV (reference sequence).

The chain employs TRBV6-6 and TRBJ1-6; 9 positions agree with TRBD1. V was pared by 8 bases and J by 7 bases, with 6 bases of the junction left unmatched. The V gene's germline CDR1 is MNHNY and CDR2 SVGAGI (reference sequence). There are 14 residues in the CDR3. For the CDR3, the DNA is TGTGCCAGCGTCCCCGGGACAGGGAATTCACCCCTCCACTTT. Encoded protein: CASVPGTGNSPLHF.

The V call is TRBV9, the J call TRBJ1-1, with no clear D. Deletions cut 0 bases from V and 8 bases from J, with 11 bases between. CDR3 length: 13 amino acids. Germline lookup yields CDR1 SGDLS and CDR2 YYNGEE. DNA of the CDR3: TGTGCCAGCAGCGTAGGAGTGGGCCAGGAAGCTTTCTTT. Protein sequence: CASSVGVGQEAFF. The variable domain in full, with the rest retrieved from reference TRBV9 and TRBJ1-1, is DSGVTQTPKHLITATGQRVTLRCSPRSGDLSVYWYQQSLDQGLQFLIQYYNGEERAKGNILERFSAQQFPDLHSELNLSSLELGDSALYFCASSVGVGQEAFFGQGTRLTVV.

In DNA, the CDR3 is TGTGCCTGGAGTGGTGGGTGGCTAGCGGGAGGGGGAGAGACCCAGTACTTC. It translates to CAWSGGWLAGGGETQYF. The chain couples TRBV30 to TRBJ2-5; TRBD2 aligns across 12 bases. The CDR3 is 17 residues long. Germline CDR1 is GTSNPN and CDR2 is SVGIG (reference sequence). Germline trimming cut 1 base from V and 4 bases from J; bases unmatched to any gene: 10.

This clone was found a few times. The chain combines TRBV19 with TRBJ1-3; 12 bases map to TRBD1. CDR1 and CDR2 (germline): LNHDA, SQIVND (reference sequence). There are 19 residues in the CDR3. The trim removed 5 bases at V and 4 bases at J, leaving 15 bases unmatched. DNA of the CDR3: TGTGCCAGTAGTCTACTGATTCTGGGACAGGGGGCTACGGGAAACACCATATATTTT. This gives the protein CASSLLILGQGATGNTIYF. The variable domain in full, with the rest retrieved from reference TRBV19 and TRBJ1-3, is DGGITQSPKYLFRKEGQNVTLSCEQNLNHDAMYWYRQDPGQGLRLIYYSQIVNDFQKGDIAEGYSVSREKKESFPLTVTSAQKNPTAFYLCASSLLILGQGATGNTIYFGEGSWLTVV.

This rearrangement joins TRBV7-2 to TRBJ1-2, with D unresolved. CDR3 size: 13 residues. Trimming removed 1 base at V and 4 bases at J, with 7 bases between. Germline V gene lookup returns CDR1 SGHTA and CDR2 FQGNSA. The chain's CDR3 is CASSLDGTYGYTF. In nucleotides, the CDR3 is TGTGCCAGCAGCTTAGACGGTACCTATGGCTACACCTTC.

V usage is TRBV7-8 and J usage is TRBJ2-2, with TRBD1 matching 7 bases. This CDR3 contains 13 residues. CDR1 is SGHVS, CDR2 FQNEAQ, per germline. Trimming removed 6 bases from V and 7 bases from J; junction bases left unmatched: 5. CDR3: CASRLDRVGELFF. In DNA form, the CDR3 reads TGTGCCAGCAGACTCGACAGGGTCGGGGAGCTGTTTTTT. Full variable domain (outside the CDR3, taken from reference TRBV7-8 and TRBJ2-2): GAGVSQSPRYKVAKRGQDVALRCDPISGHVSLFWYQQALGQGPEFLTYFQNEAQLDKSGLPSDRFFAERPEGSVSTLKIQRTQQEDSAVYLCASRLDRVGELFFGEGSRLTVL.

The gene calls are TRBV30 and TRBJ1-3; no clear D gene. The CDR3 runs to 12 residues. Trimming shortened V by 4 bases and J by 4 bases, and 8 bases separated the two germline ends. Germline CDR1 and CDR2: GTSNPN and SVGIG (reference sequence). The CDR3 DNA is TGTGCCTGGAATGAGGGAGGAAACACCATATATTTT. As protein: CAWNEGGNTIYF.

The rearrangement joins TRBV27 to TRBJ1-5, with 9 bases identical to TRBD1. This CDR3 is built from 15 residues. Germline-derived CDR1 and CDR2 are MNHEY and SMNVEV (reference sequence). After removal of 5 bases from V and 4 bases from J, the junction contained 6 bases not matched to a gene. CDR3 in DNA: TGTGCCAGCAGTGCCGGGACAGGGTGGAATCAGCCCCAGCATTTT. Encoded protein: CASSAGTGWNQPQHF.

This chain links TRBV28 with TRBJ1-5; D unresolved. The V gene's germline CDR1 is MDHEN and CDR2 SYDVKM. The CDR3 totals 13 residues. V was pared by 6 bases and J by 5 bases, with 11 bases between. The CDR3 is CASRPPVDQPQHF. The CDR3 DNA reads as TGTGCCAGCAGACCCCCGGTGGATCAGCCCCAGCATTTT.

V is TRBV9 and J is TRBJ1-3, with D tentatively TRBD1 (5 bases). V dropped 0 bases and J dropped 4 bases, with 14 bases sitting between them. CDR3 size: 16 residues. CDR1 is SGDLS and CDR2 is YYNGEE in the germline V gene. CDR3 sequence: CASSVEERGTGNTIYF. As DNA, the CDR3 is TGTGCCAGCAGCGTAGAGGAGCGGGGCACGGGAAACACCATATATTTT. The variable domain in full, completed from reference TRBV9 and TRBJ1-3, reads DSGVTQTPKHLITATGQRVTLRCSPRSGDLSVYWYQQSLDQGLQFLIQYYNGEERAKGNILERFSAQQFPDLHSELNLSSLELGDSALYFCASSVEERGTGNTIYFGEGSWLTVV.

V is TRBV28 and J is TRBJ1-5, with D uncertain. Germline V gene lookup returns CDR1 MDHEN and CDR2 SYDVKM. The CDR3 consists of 14 residues. Trimming removed 5 bases at V and 0 bases at J, with 8 bases between. The CDR3: CASSQTFSNQPQHF. In nucleotides, the CDR3 is TGTGCCAGCAGTCAGACGTTTAGCAATCAGCCCCAGCATTTT.

The chain combines TRBV7-2 with TRBJ2-3; 7 nucleotides match TRBD2. The germline V gene encodes CDR1 SGHTA and CDR2 FQGNSA. V gave up 3 bases and J gave up 2 bases; unmatched junction bases: 5. The CDR3 extends over 15 amino acids. The CDR3 region is CASSFRERDTDTQYF. CDR3 nucleotides: TGTGCCAGCAGCTTCCGGGAGCGGGACACAGATACGCAGTATTTT.

This sequence joins TRBV6-1 and TRBJ2-2, with D unresolved. The CDR3 runs 12 residues. V dropped 4 bases and J dropped 9 bases, with 9 bases sitting between them. Germline CDR1 is MNHNS and CDR2 is SASEGT. CDR3 nucleotide sequence: TGTGCCAGCAGTGTTCTCCCCCGGGAGCTGTTTTTT. Amino acids: CASSVLPRELFF.

CDR3: CASSLRDASQETQYF. In DNA, the CDR3 is TGTGCCAGCAGCTTGAGGGACGCGTCGCAAGAGACCCAGTACTTC. The chain couples TRBV11-1 to TRBJ2-5; D might be TRBD1 or TRBD2, each matching 5 bases. V shed 3 bases and J shed 2 bases, with 13 bases lying between them. CDR1 is SGHAT, CDR2 FQDESV, per germline (reference sequence). CDR3 length equals 15 residues.

As to this clone: The CDR3 does not close with the conserved phenylalanine or tryptophan, likely indicating a read error. It is unclear where the CDR3 begins or ends on the DNA, so no DNA is shown, and the CDR3 is as TCRdb lists it. The J gene is TRBJ1-2, the V gene TRBV6-5; the listed D gene, TRBD1, was not tested against the DNA. The CDR3 is made up of 13 amino acids, end residues included. The germline CDR1 and CDR2 sequences are MNHEY and SVGAGI. CDR3 region: CASSYSTETAFSL.

CDR3 nucleotides: TGTGCCAGCAGCTTGGCAATGATGATGGATGAGCAGTTCTTC. Amino acids: CASSLAMMMDEQFF. The V gene is TRBV5-6, the J gene TRBJ2-1; D unclear. Trimming took off 0 bases at V and 8 bases at J, with 12 bases between the two ends. The CDR3 sequence is 14 residues long. Germline assignment: CDR1 SGHDT and CDR2 YYEEEE.

This clone was seen just once. The rearrangement links TRBV7-3 to TRBJ2-7, with TRBD1 matching over 8 bases. Unmatched junction bases numbered 10, after V lost 5 bases and J lost 4 bases. CDR1 and CDR2 from the germline V gene are SGHTA and FQGTGA. The CDR3 is made up of 15 amino acids. For the CDR3, the DNA is TGTGCCAGCAGCCAACAGGGGGGAGTCGAATACGAGCAGTACTTC. Residues: CASSQQGGVEYEQYF.

This chain links TRBV19 with TRBJ1-4; no definite D call. Germline V lookup: CDR1 LNHDA, CDR2 SQIVND (reference sequence). With 1 base removed from V and 5 bases from J, the gap between germline ends came to 14 bases. This CDR3 region has 16 residues. The CDR3 reads CASSIAEEVINEKLFF. Here the CDR3 DNA reads TGTGCCAGTAGTATAGCGGAGGAGGTTATCAATGAAAAACTGTTTTTT.